One sample yielded the 29 T cell receptor beta chains listed below, sequenced in a study of technical replicates of blood from several donors. The protocol was immunoSEQ multiplex PCR, while the TCRdb copy is restricted to in-frame clones and leaves out a portion. The table has under 110,000 clones, 95% to 96% seen once. Source material: T cells isolated from PBMCs. The receptors come from a human donor in good health.

The chain joins TRBV18 to TRBJ2-7; 13 nucleotides line up with TRBD2. J lost 3 bases, V lost 4 bases, and 3 bases had no gene match. CDR3 length: 15 amino acids. CDR1 and CDR2 from the germline V gene are KGHSH and LQKENI. The chain's CDR3 is CASSQGTSGNYEQYF. CDR3 DNA: TGTGCCAGCTCACAAGGGACTAGCGGGAACTACGAGCAGTACTTC.

The rearrangement uses TRBV27 and TRBJ1-5, with TRBD1 as a possible D gene (5 bases). V was pared by 8 bases and J by 1 base, with 21 bases between. From germline, CDR1 is MNHEY and CDR2 SMNVEV (reference sequence). This CDR3 region has 17 residues. The CDR3 reads CASGSSQGSGSNQPQHF. DNA for the CDR3: TGTGCCAGCGGCTCGTCCCAGGGTAGTGGAAGCAATCAGCCCCAGCATTTT.

This chain uses TRBV4-1 with TRBJ2-3, with TRBD2 matching over 7 bases. Germline V CDR1 and CDR2: MGHRA, YSYEKL. The CDR3 has 16 residues. J gave up 6 bases and V 2 bases, and 11 bases lay outside the gene matches. For the CDR3, the DNA is TGCGCCAGCAGCCAAAAATCCGGGACTAATGTTGATACGCAGTATTTT. It translates to CASSQKSGTNVDTQYF.

The genes are TRBV5-8 and TRBJ1-5, with TRBD1 matching over 7 bases. This CDR3 is built from 17 residues. V was clipped by 3 bases and J by 0 bases; unmatched bases: 9. CDR1 and CDR2 from the germline V gene are SGHTS and YDEGEE. The CDR3 loop is CASSSGDRSNSNQPQHF. The CDR3 nucleotides are TGTGCCAGCAGCTCCGGGGACAGATCTAATAGCAATCAGCCCCAGCATTTT.

This chain uses TRBV2 with TRBJ2-1; possibly TRBD1 for D (6 bases). V gave up 4 bases and J gave up 1 base, with 11 bases separating them. This CDR3 region has 15 residues. Per the germline V gene, CDR1 is SNHLY and CDR2 is FYNNEI. Here the CDR3 reads CASSASGQSYNEQFF. Here the CDR3 DNA reads TGTGCCAGCAGTGCATCCGGACAGTCCTACAATGAGCAGTTCTTC. Variable domain in full (rest from reference TRBV2 and TRBJ2-1): EPEVTQTPSHQVTQMGQEVILRCVPISNHLYFYWYRQILGQKVEFLVSFYNNEISEKSEIFDDQFSVERPDGSNFTLKIRSTKLEDSAMYFCASSASGQSYNEQFFGPGTRLTVL.

The chain is built from TRBV29-1 and TRBJ1-2, with a tentative D call TRBD1 (5 bases). Trimming took 3 bases from V and 4 from J, leaving 12 bases between them. CDR1 and CDR2 (germline): SQVTM, ANQGSEA. The CDR3 runs 13 residues. CDR3 region: CSVDRAISYGYTF. Here the CDR3 DNA reads TGCAGCGTTGACAGGGCGATATCCTATGGCTACACCTTC.

The chain is built from TRBV14 and TRBJ1-1; D not resolved. The CDR3 extends over 12 amino acids. From germline, CDR1 is SGHDN and CDR2 FVKESK. The V and J ends lost 3 bases and 2 bases respectively, with 4 bases between them. DNA for the CDR3: TGTGCCAGCAGCCATAGAAACACTGAAGCTTTCTTT. This translates into CASSHRNTEAFF.

This sequence joins TRBV6-1 and TRBJ2-3, with 8 bases fitting TRBD1. Trimming at V came to 3 bases and at J to 2 bases, leaving 7 bases not matched to a gene. This CDR3 has 16 residues. The V gene's germline CDR1 is MNHNS and CDR2 SASEGT. The CDR3 sequence is CASSEDWTGFTDTQYF. Here the CDR3 DNA reads TGTGCCAGCAGTGAGGATTGGACAGGGTTCACAGATACGCAGTATTTT.

This chain connects TRBV19 to TRBJ1-1, with 7 bases lining up with TRBD1. Trimming removed 11 bases from V and 3 bases from J; junction bases left unmatched: 18. Germline V gives CDR1 LNHDA, CDR2 SQIVND (reference sequence). This CDR3 region has 16 residues. CDR3: CADQKPGDSPYTEAFF. Written as DNA, the CDR3 is TGTGCCGACCAAAAACCCGGGGACAGCCCTTACACTGAAGCTTTCTTT.

The CDR3 reads CASSLGGGYGYTF. The CDR3 bases are TGTGCCAGCAGCTTAGGAGGCGGCTATGGCTACACCTTC. The chain uses TRBV11-3 and TRBJ1-2, with D unclear. The V gene lost 1 base and the J gene lost 4 bases, with 7 bases spanning the gap. Germline-derived CDR1 and CDR2 are SGHNT and YENEEA. CDR3 size: 13 residues.

V is TRBV5-1 and J is TRBJ1-2, with D tentatively TRBD1 (6 bases). In germline, CDR1 is SGHRS, CDR2 YFSETQ. Trimming shortened V by 4 bases and J by 2 bases, and 18 bases separated the two germline ends. CDR3 length: 16 amino acids. CDR3 region: CASSPRTDPSNYGYTF. The CDR3 DNA reads as TGCGCCAGCAGCCCGCGGACAGACCCCTCGAACTATGGCTACACCTTC.

The CDR3 spells CASSGLASDTQYF. CDR3 bases: TGTGCCAGCAGTGGACTAGCTTCAGATACGCAGTATTTT. The chain joins TRBV6-5 to TRBJ2-3, with 8 nucleotides matching TRBD2. This CDR3 is 13 amino acids long. CDR1 MNHEY and CDR2 SVGAGI come from the germline V gene. J was trimmed by 4 bases and V by 5 bases; bases with no gene match: 2.

This clone was detected only once. V and J are TRBV7-9 and TRBJ2-3; 12 nucleotides agree with TRBD2. The CDR3 totals 14 residues. CDR1 SEHNR and CDR2 FQNEAQ come from the germline V gene (reference sequence). J was trimmed by 7 bases and V by 5 bases; bases with no gene match: 4. Here the CDR3 DNA reads TGTGCCAGCAGCCCGGGACTAGCGGGCAATACGCAGTATTTT. Residues: CASSPGLAGNTQYF.

This chain links TRBV7-9 with TRBJ1-2, with D perhaps matching TRBD1 (5 bases). Trimming pared 0 bases from V and 4 bases from J, leaving 9 bases between. Germline loops: CDR1 SEHNR, CDR2 FQNEAQ (reference sequence). The CDR3 consists of 14 residues. The CDR3 sequence: CASSLAGAPYGYTF. The CDR3 DNA follows: TGTGCCAGCAGCTTAGCAGGGGCTCCCTATGGCTACACCTTC.

The V gene is TRBV7-8, the J gene TRBJ2-6, with D unclear. The V end lost 5 bases, the J end lost 2 bases, and 4 bases lay between the germline ends. The CDR3 is made up of 13 amino acids. Germline lookup yields CDR1 SGHVS and CDR2 FQNEAQ. CDR3 sequence (DNA): TGTGCCAGCAGCCCTCCTGGGGCCAACGTCCTGACTTTC. Its translation: CASSPPGANVLTF.

The V gene is TRBV11-3, the J gene TRBJ2-6; 9 nucleotides agree with TRBD1. V trimming: 4 bases; J trimming: 0 bases; junction bases outside the gene matches: 7. The CDR3 consists of 18 residues. Germline V gives CDR1 SGHNT, CDR2 YENEEA. The CDR3 DNA reads TGTGCCAGCAGCTCGAACAGGGGGCATAGCTCTGGGGCCAACGTCCTGACTTTC. It yields the protein CASSSNRGHSSGANVLTF.

In its sample, this clone was seen once. The chain couples TRBV21-1 to TRBJ2-5; no DNA check was done on the table's D call, TRBD2. TRBV21-1 is termed a pseudogene. This CDR3 spans 17 amino acids. The CDR3 here is CATHFYPGRENQETQYF. Written as DNA, the CDR3 is TGTGCCACCCATTTCTACCCGGGCCGGGAAAACCAAGAGACCCAGTACTTC.

The chain has TRBV2 and TRBJ2-1; the D gene is possibly TRBD2 (6 bases). Germline CDR1 is SNHLY and CDR2 is FYNNEI. V lost 10 bases to trimming and J lost 6 bases, with 16 bases between them. The CDR3 sequence is 13 residues long. CDR3 in DNA: TGTGCCATGGCGGGAACTTACTTCAATGAGCAGTTCTTC. Protein sequence: CAMAGTYFNEQFF.

This chain joins TRBV7-2 and TRBJ2-4; D is unresolved. The germline gives CDR1 SGHTA, CDR2 FQGNSA. The ends were cut back, 4 bases at V and 0 bases at J, with 16 bases in the middle. The CDR3 consists of 17 residues. CDR3 amino acids: CASSWVGGALAKNIQYF. The DNA for the CDR3 is TGTGCCAGCAGCTGGGTAGGCGGAGCTCTAGCCAAAAACATTCAGTACTTC.

This chain joins TRBV5-6 and TRBJ2-2; D is perhaps TRBD2 (5 bases). The CDR3 has 16 residues. Germline CDR1 is SGHDT and CDR2 is YYEEEE. The CDR3 spells CAAQRKLSANTGELFF. The CDR3 coding sequence is TGTGCAGCCCAGCGGAAGCTAAGCGCGAACACCGGGGAGCTGTTTTTT.

V and J are TRBV30 and TRBJ1-4; D is undetermined. Germline V lookup: CDR1 GTSNPN, CDR2 SVGIG (reference sequence). CDR3 size: 13 residues. V was pared by 6 bases and J by 1 base, with 9 bases between. The CDR3 region has the DNA TGTGCCTGCGGCGGGCTAACTAATGAAAAACTGTTTTTT. Residues: CACGGLTNEKLFF.

The CDR3 DNA follows: TGCGCCAGCAGCCAAGTCGGGTTTTCTGGAAACACCATATATTTT. It translates to CASSQVGFSGNTIYF. V gene TRBV4-1 combines with J gene TRBJ1-3, with no clear D. The germline CDR1 and CDR2 sequences are MGHRA and YSYEKL. The CDR3 covers 15 residues. The V end was cut by 1 base, the J end by 1 base, with 8 bases between.

V and J are TRBV13 and TRBJ1-2; 9 bases fit TRBD1. The CDR3 totals 14 residues. Germline V lookup: CDR1 PRHDT, CDR2 FYEKMQ (reference sequence). The V gene end was trimmed by 1 base and the J gene end by 7 bases; junction bases not matched to a gene: 4. CDR3 coding DNA: TGTGCCAGCAGCTTAGTTGACAGGGGGTTTGGCTACACCTTC. Translating gives CASSLVDRGFGYTF.

This clone was counted only a few times. The rearrangement links TRBV27 to TRBJ2-7, with unresolved D. In germline, CDR1 is MNHEY, CDR2 SMNVEV (reference sequence). The CDR3 is 13 residues long. The germline V and J ends were trimmed by 5 bases and 8 bases, with 16 bases remaining between them. CDR3 sequence: CASSTATPSKQYF. In nucleotides, the CDR3 is TGTGCCAGCAGTACCGCGACTCCCAGCAAGCAGTACTTC.

The rearrangement uses TRBV5-5 and TRBJ1-1; 7 positions match TRBD1. The V gene end was trimmed by 2 bases and the J gene end by 4 bases; junction bases not matched to a gene: 5. The CDR3 extends over 14 amino acids. Germline V gene lookup returns CDR1 SGHKS and CDR2 YYEKEE (reference sequence). In DNA form, the CDR3 reads TGTGCCAGCAGCTTAATACAGGGGAGCACTGAAGCTTTCTTT. Its translation is CASSLIQGSTEAFF.

This sequence joins TRBV13 and TRBJ2-2, with D uncertain. V lost 5 bases, J lost 4 bases, and 20 bases lay in between. This CDR3 region has 17 residues. Germline V lookup: CDR1 PRHDT, CDR2 FYEKMQ (reference sequence). CDR3 DNA sequence: TGTGCCAGCAGCCCGTTAATGGGCCCCGAAGGCACCGGGGAGCTGTTTTTT. As protein: CASSPLMGPEGTGELFF.

This rearrangement joins TRBV9 to TRBJ2-7, with 7 bases that match TRBD2. The CDR3 covers 16 residues. CDR1 SGDLS and CDR2 YYNGEE come from the germline V gene. V shed 0 bases and J 5 bases; nucleotides not matched to a gene: 11. The CDR3 coding sequence is TGTGCCAGCAGCGTAGCTACTAGCGAGGGAATAAACGAGCAGTACTTC. This sequence encodes CASSVATSEGINEQYF.

The gene calls are TRBV27 and TRBJ2-7; TRBD2 matches 10 bases. V shed 6 bases and J 6 bases; nucleotides not matched to a gene: 11. CDR1 is MNHEY and CDR2 is SMNVEV in the germline V gene (reference sequence). There are 15 residues in the CDR3. CDR3 sequence (DNA): TGTGCCAGCAGACCCCTAGCGGGAGCCCAAACCGAGCAGTACTTC. It codes for CASRPLAGAQTEQYF.

The rearrangement links TRBV10-3 to TRBJ1-2, with D hard to call. The CDR3 is 13 amino acids. Trimming removed 8 bases at V and 0 bases at J, with 10 bases between. CDR1 is ENHRY and CDR2 is SYGVKD in the germline V gene. CDR3 in DNA: TGTGCCATCTCAAGGGAGGCTAACTATGGCTACACCTTC. Encoded protein: CAISREANYGYTF.